This TCR beta chain came from a study of blood T cells in healthy people across ages. Germline V gives CDR1 LGHNA, CDR2 YSLEER. The CDR3 consists of 13 residues. Between the trimmed V and J ends, which lost 0 bases and 10 bases, there was a span of 10 bases. Next came a second PCR, run for about 7 to 11 cycles, which used a sample-barcoded 5' primer along with a J-beta primer mix. TCRdb processed the 5' RACE reads anew with MiXCR; each CDR3 protein has one entry. Of 780,000 or so distinct CDR3 sequences detected, around 50% appear once; the ten largest clones hold 20% to 30%. The chain carries TRBV4-3 and TRBJ2-4; D is tentatively TRBD1 or TRBD2 (5 bases each). This receptor was obtained from a man aged 40-49 years in good health. The sequencing input was blood. The CDR3 loop reads CASSQETWGIQYF. The CDR3 nucleotides read TGCGCCAGCAGCCAAGAAACCTGGGGGATTCAGTACTTC.